This entry lists 14 T cell receptor beta chains sequenced from one sample in a study of cytomegalovirus exposure and HLA in healthy donors. The PCR had 60 Vbeta and 13 Jbeta primers. Some clones are missing from TCRdb's copy, which holds only in-frame ones; the method was immunoSEQ multiplex PCR. The repertoire holds roughly 190,000 clones, with over 9.5% as singletons. The sequencing sample was made of PBMCs. These TCRs come from a man aged 45 to 65 in good health and CMV-seropositive.

This clone has a handful of counts. The V gene is TRBV2, the J gene TRBJ1-2; D gene uncertain. V lost 10 bases to trimming and J lost 5 bases, with 11 bases between them. CDR3 length: 11 amino acids. Germline-derived CDR1 and CDR2 are SNHLY and FYNNEI. The CDR3 region is CANSAGYGYTF. The CDR3 DNA is TGTGCCAACTCGGCGGGGTATGGCTACACCTTC.

The chain joins TRBV29-1 to TRBJ2-7, with TRBD1 identical over 10 bases. Germline loops: CDR1 SQVTM, CDR2 ANQGSEA. This CDR3 spans 14 amino acids. V lost 6 bases to trimming and J lost 6 bases; unmatched junction nucleotides: 11. The CDR3 nucleotides are TGCAGCGTCTTTTCTCCGGGACAGGGGAGCGAGCAGTACTTC. Its translation: CSVFSPGQGSEQYF.

V is TRBV27 and J is TRBJ1-1; 8 bases line up with TRBD1. Germline CDR1 is MNHEY and CDR2 is SMNVEV (reference sequence). The junction had 9 bases not matched to a gene; V was cut back by 8 bases and J by 4 bases. This CDR3 has 14 residues. CDR3 DNA: TGTGCCAGCTTTCCGCGAGACAGGGGCACTGAAGCTTTCTTT. Its translation is CASFPRDRGTEAFF.

This clone turned up a few times. The chain has TRBV6-5 and TRBJ1-5; 9 bases match TRBD1. Germline V gene data show CDR1 as MNHEY and CDR2 as SVGAGI. V was pared by 6 bases and J by 5 bases, with 8 bases of the junction left unmatched. The CDR3 sequence is 15 residues long. CDR3 residues: CASSPGTGQYQPQHF. The CDR3 DNA is TGTGCCAGCAGCCCGGGGACAGGGCAATATCAGCCCCAGCATTTT.

The chain combines TRBV7-2 with TRBJ2-7; 9 nucleotides line up with TRBD1. The CDR3 extends over 14 amino acids. CDR1 SGHTA and CDR2 FQGNSA come from the germline V gene. V was pared by 5 bases and J by 3 bases, with 5 bases of the junction left unmatched. CDR3 residues: CASSAYRGHYEQYV. The DNA for the CDR3 is TGTGCCAGCAGCGCCTACAGGGGGCACTACGAGCAGTACGTC.

This clone was observed a handful of times. The chain carries TRBV9 and TRBJ1-2, with D possibly matching TRBD1 (5 bases). The germline CDR1 and CDR2 sequences are SGDLS and YYNGEE. V lost 4 bases to trimming and J lost 4 bases, with 14 bases between them. The CDR3 consists of 14 residues. The CDR3 nucleotides read TGTGCCAGCAGCCCAAGCAGGGTCGGCTATGGCTACACCTTC. Translation gives CASSPSRVGYGYTF.

V usage is TRBV9 and J usage is TRBJ2-1; the match to TRBD1 covers 8 bases. The V gene's germline CDR1 is SGDLS and CDR2 YYNGEE. With V trimmed by 2 bases and J by 0 bases, 13 bases remained unmatched. There are 19 residues in the CDR3. The CDR3 loop is CASSVGTGQGRSSYNEQFF. The CDR3 DNA reads as TGTGCCAGCAGCGTGGGTACAGGACAGGGAAGAAGCTCCTACAATGAGCAGTTCTTC.

The rearrangement joins TRBV27 to TRBJ2-7, with 16 bases lining up with TRBD2. There are 16 residues in the CDR3. The V gene's germline CDR1 is MNHEY and CDR2 SMNVEV (reference sequence). V trimming: 6 bases; J trimming: 7 bases; junction bases outside the gene matches: 9. This chain's CDR3 is CASSRGGLAGGREQYF. The CDR3 DNA reads as TGTGCCAGCAGCCGCGGGGGACTAGCGGGGGGGCGGGAGCAGTACTTC.

The chain has TRBV6-6 and TRBJ2-1, with 9 bases matching TRBD1. J lost 5 bases, V lost 5 bases, and 10 bases had no gene match. The length of the CDR3 is 16 residues. Germline values: CDR1 MNHNY, CDR2 SVGAGI (reference sequence). The CDR3 nucleotides read TGTGCCAGCAGTACCTGGACAGGGGCTAGAAACAATGAGCAGTTCTTC. It specifies CASSTWTGARNNEQFF.

This clone was seen a handful of times. The J gene is TRBJ1-5, the V gene TRBV19; perhaps TRBD1 as D (6 bases). This CDR3 is 13 amino acids long. Germline CDR1 and CDR2: LNHDA and SQIVND (reference sequence). Trimming shortened V by 9 bases and J by 5 bases, and 14 bases separated the two germline ends. The CDR3 sequence is CASGANRDQPQHF. The CDR3 bases are TGTGCCAGCGGGGCCAACAGGGATCAGCCCCAGCATTTT.

This clone has just a few counts. The chain employs TRBV4-3 and TRBJ1-3; D unclear. V lost 0 bases to trimming and J lost 0 bases, with 9 bases between them. Germline lookup yields CDR1 LGHNA and CDR2 YSLEER. The CDR3 has 16 residues. CDR3 region: CASSQDISSSGNTIYF. The CDR3 DNA reads TGCGCCAGCAGCCAAGATATCTCGAGCTCTGGAAACACCATATATTTT.

The chain carries TRBV28 and TRBJ1-6, with D possibly matching TRBD1 (5 bases). V shed 5 bases and J shed 9 bases, with 14 bases lying between them. The CDR3 has 14 amino acids. Per germline, CDR1 MDHEN and CDR2 SYDVKM. CDR3 DNA: TGTGCCAGCAGTCCTCGCGGGGGGGGTTCACCCCTCCACTTT. This sequence encodes CASSPRGGGSPLHF.

This clone came up a few times. J is TRBJ2-3 and V is TRBV5-1, with TRBD2 matching 9 bases. V shed 4 bases, J shed 1 base, and the junction held 7 bases outside the gene matches. Looked up from germline, CDR1 is SGHRS and CDR2 is YFSETQ. The length of the CDR3 is 16 residues. CDR3 nucleotide sequence: TGCGCCAGCAGCCCCTTCCAGCGGGGGGGCACAGATACGCAGTATTTT. This encodes CASSPFQRGGTDTQYF.

This clone was seen a handful of times. The V and J genes are TRBV6-6 and TRBJ1-5; D gene unclear. Germline V gene sequence: CDR1 MNHNY, CDR2 SVGAGI (reference sequence). The CDR3 is 16 amino acids. The V gene lost 7 bases and the J gene lost 3 bases, with 19 bases spanning the gap. The DNA for the CDR3 is TGTGCCAGCACCTTATACGCGGGCACCATCAATCAGCCCCAGCATTTT. It codes for CASTLYAGTINQPQHF.